One sample yielded the 28 T cell receptor beta chains listed below, sequenced in a study of cytomegalovirus exposure and HLA in healthy donors. Primers: 60 Vbeta forward and 13 Jbeta reverse. The repertoire was sequenced with immunoSEQ multiplex PCR; TCRdb's copy has only in-frame clones and lacks some. The sample consists of approximately 160,000 clones, around 68% of them appearing once. Material for sequencing was PBMCs. The receptors stem from a middle-aged man in good health and CMV-seronegative.

In its sample, this clone was seen a few times. CDR3 nucleotides: TGTGCCAGCAGCTTTCTCGGACAGGGGGCTTCGGACGAGCAGTACTTC. Amino acid sequence: CASSFLGQGASDEQYF. The chain links TRBV7-2 to TRBJ2-7; 11 nucleotides agree with TRBD1. This CDR3 contains 16 residues. V lost 3 bases, J lost 5 bases, and 9 bases stayed unmatched. Germline CDR1 SGHTA, CDR2 FQGNSA.

J is TRBJ2-7 and V is TRBV6-5; weak D call: TRBD1 (5 bases). Germline-derived CDR1 and CDR2 are MNHEY and SVGAGI. Trimming took off 4 bases at V and 8 bases at J, with 21 bases between the two ends. This CDR3 is built from 15 residues. In nucleotides, the CDR3 is TGTGCCAGCAGTTCCGTCAGGGTATTGTTTATTAAGCAGTACTTC. Residues: CASSSVRVLFIKQYF.

This chain joins TRBV28 and TRBJ1-2; 10 nucleotides match TRBD1. The trim removed 6 bases at V and 4 bases at J, leaving 8 bases unmatched. CDR1 and CDR2 (germline): MDHEN, SYDVKM. This CDR3 is built from 15 residues. The CDR3 loop is CASRRRGQGSYGYTF. As DNA, the CDR3 is TGTGCCAGCAGACGCCGGGGACAGGGGTCCTATGGCTACACCTTC.

CDR3 sequence reads: CASSTRGGIFYGYTF. The CDR3 nucleotides are TGTGCCAGCAGTACGAGAGGCGGTATATTCTATGGCTACACCTTC. The chain combines TRBV6-5 with TRBJ1-2; D is uncertain. The V gene lost 5 bases and the J gene lost 4 bases, with 17 bases spanning the gap. The V gene's germline CDR1 is MNHEY and CDR2 SVGAGI. The CDR3 length is 15 residues.

This clone was seen only once. V and J are TRBV6-1 and TRBJ1-1; 10 nucleotides align to TRBD1. Per germline, CDR1 MNHNS and CDR2 SASEGT. The CDR3 has 15 residues. J gave up 7 bases and V 2 bases, and 7 bases lay outside the gene matches. CDR3 region: CASSERQGAQIEAFF. As DNA, the CDR3 is TGTGCCAGCAGTGAAAGACAGGGGGCGCAGATTGAAGCTTTCTTT.

V gene TRBV6-6 combines with J gene TRBJ2-3, with TRBD2 identical over 7 bases. With 10 bases clipped from V and 3 bases from J, the junction kept 13 bases outside the gene matches. Germline CDR1 MNHNY, CDR2 SVGAGI (reference sequence). The CDR3 is 15 residues long. The CDR3 spells CATSIRGGRTDTQYF. The CDR3 nucleotides are TGTGCCACCTCAATCCGGGGAGGGCGTACAGATACGCAGTATTTT.

This clone was counted only a few times. This sequence joins TRBV5-1 and TRBJ2-3, with D possibly being TRBD2 (7 bases). CDR3 length: 13 amino acids. V was shortened by 8 bases and J by 2 bases, with 12 bases between the two germline ends. CDR1 is SGHRS and CDR2 is YFSETQ in the germline V gene. CDR3 in DNA: TGCGCCAGTGGGGGGGCCGTCACAGATACGCAGTATTTT. This translates into CASGGAVTDTQYF. Supplemented by reference TRBV5-1 and TRBJ2-3, the full variable domain reads KAGVTQTPRYLIKTRGQQVTLSCSPISGHRSVSWYQQTPGQGLQFLFEYFSETQRNKGNFPGRFSGRQFSNSRSEMNVSTLELGDSALYLCASGGAVTDTQYFGPGTRLTVL.

V gene TRBV4-1 combines with J gene TRBJ2-3; possibly TRBD2 for D (5 bases). CDR3 length equals 13 residues. V was cut by 6 bases and J by 3 bases, with 10 bases left in between. CDR1 and CDR2 (germline): MGHRA, YSYEKL. This chain's CDR3 is CASRAGVTDTQYF. The CDR3 DNA follows: TGCGCCAGCAGGGCCGGGGTGACAGATACGCAGTATTTT.

The chain combines TRBV5-1 with TRBJ1-3; D unresolved. The germline gives CDR1 SGHRS, CDR2 YFSETQ. With 0 bases removed from V and 4 bases from J, the gap between germline ends came to 14 bases. The CDR3 consists of 16 residues. The DNA for the CDR3 is TGCGCCAGCAGCTTGGCCGGCCAGCAGGTCGGAAACACCATATATTTT. This codes for CASSLAGQQVGNTIYF.

V gene TRBV11-2 combines with J gene TRBJ1-2; no reliable D call. The V end was cut by 5 bases, the J end by 1 base, with 14 bases between. Germline V gene lookup returns CDR1 SGHAT and CDR2 FQNNGV. This CDR3 has 15 amino acids. CDR3 region: CASSPTTVGNYGYTF. In DNA form, the CDR3 reads TGTGCCAGCAGCCCCACAACAGTAGGTAACTATGGCTACACCTTC. Combining the CDR3 with reference TRBV11-2 and TRBJ1-2 gives the whole variable domain EAGVAQSPRYKIIEKRQSVAFWCNPISGHATLYWYQQILGQGPKLLIQFQNNGVVDDSQLPKDRFSAERLKGVDSTLKIQPAKLEDSAVYLCASSPTTVGNYGYTFGSGTRLTVV.

This rearrangement joins TRBV27 to TRBJ2-7; a possible D gene is TRBD1 (7 bases). The CDR3 sequence is 13 residues long. Germline V gives CDR1 MNHEY, CDR2 SMNVEV (reference sequence). V lost 8 bases and J lost 0, with 11 bases in between. CDR3 DNA: TGTGCCAGCCGGGGGACAGCCTCCTACGAGCAGTACTTC. Its protein product is CASRGTASYEQYF.

The rearrangement links TRBV4-1 to TRBJ2-7; weak D call: TRBD1 (6 bases). The V end lost 4 bases, the J end lost 4 bases, and 11 bases lay between the germline ends. The germline V gene encodes CDR1 MGHRA and CDR2 YSYEKL. This CDR3 has 13 amino acids. The CDR3 here is CASSRNRDYEQYF. CDR3 DNA: TGCGCCAGCAGCCGCAACAGGGATTACGAGCAGTACTTC.

The rearrangement links TRBV6-1 to TRBJ2-7; 9 nucleotides agree with TRBD1. The CDR3 is 15 residues long. Germline values: CDR1 MNHNS, CDR2 SASEGT. Trimming removed 6 bases from V and 2 bases from J; junction bases left unmatched: 8. The CDR3, as DNA: TGTGCCAGCAGGGGTCCGGGACAGGGCCCCTACGAGCAGTACTTC. Encoded protein: CASRGPGQGPYEQYF.

This clone was counted only a few times. The gene calls are TRBV5-1 and TRBJ2-7; TRBD2 aligns across 9 bases. V was pared by 0 bases and J by 2 bases, with 3 bases of the junction left unmatched. The CDR3 contains 15 residues. Germline V gives CDR1 SGHRS, CDR2 YFSETQ. This CDR3 is CASSLDSGGTYEQYF. CDR3 nucleotides: TGCGCCAGCAGCTTGGACAGCGGGGGGACCTACGAGCAGTACTTC.

The chain combines TRBV28 with TRBJ1-3; TRBD1 matches 7 bases. Trimming removed 6 bases from V and 0 bases from J; junction bases left unmatched: 8. The length of the CDR3 is 16 residues. Germline V gene lookup returns CDR1 MDHEN and CDR2 SYDVKM. The CDR3 DNA is TGTGCCAGCAGCACAACGGACAGGTTCTCTGGAAACACCATATATTTT. Its translation: CASSTTDRFSGNTIYF.

In this sample, this clone turned up many times. The chain employs TRBV11-3 and TRBJ2-1; 7 bases fit TRBD1. The CDR3 extends over 15 amino acids. Looked up from germline, CDR1 is SGHNT and CDR2 is YENEEA. V was pared by 0 bases and J by 7 bases, with 6 bases of the junction left unmatched. The CDR3 coding sequence is TGTGCCAGCAGCTTAGACTTACAGGGGTGGAATGAGCAGTTCTTC. Translating gives CASSLDLQGWNEQFF.

This clone was counted between two and nine times. The chain combines TRBV28 with TRBJ2-7; D not certain. Trimming pared 2 bases from V and 4 bases from J, leaving 3 bases between. CDR1 and CDR2 (germline): MDHEN, SYDVKM. The CDR3 is 11 residues long. The CDR3 spells CASSLRYEQYF. The CDR3 DNA reads TGTGCCAGCAGTTTACGGTACGAGCAGTACTTC.

This clone was seen only a few times. Other DNA sequences of this sample code for an identical CDR3. The rearrangement links TRBV27 to TRBJ2-7; 10 bases map to TRBD1. The V gene end was trimmed by 6 bases and the J gene end by 3 bases; junction bases not matched to a gene: 8. CDR3 length: 15 residues. Germline V gene data show CDR1 as MNHEY and CDR2 as SMNVEV (reference sequence). CDR3 nucleotides: TGTGCCAGCAGCCCTGGGACAGGGGTTAGCTACGAGCAGTACTTC. Protein sequence: CASSPGTGVSYEQYF.

This clone was picked up one time. CDR3 DNA sequence: TGTGCCAGCAGTTTGGGCCAGTCAGATACGCAGTATTTT. Translating gives CASSLGQSDTQYF. This chain joins TRBV7-9 and TRBJ2-3; D remains ambiguous. The CDR3 spans 13 residues. Germline V lookup: CDR1 SEHNR, CDR2 FQNEAQ (reference sequence). The V end was cut by 6 bases, the J end by 4 bases, with 11 bases between.

This clone came up once. The V gene is TRBV2, the J gene TRBJ1-1; a weak D match, TRBD1 (6 bases). The CDR3 length is 14 residues. Germline V gives CDR1 SNHLY, CDR2 FYNNEI. The V gene lost 7 bases and the J gene lost 9 bases, with 21 bases spanning the gap. The CDR3 loop reads CASTRGSGGEKAFF. The CDR3 bases are TGTGCCAGCACCCGCGGGAGTGGGGGCGAAAAAGCTTTCTTT.

The chain recombines TRBV9 with TRBJ2-5, with D maybe TRBD1 (6 bases). Per the germline V gene, CDR1 is SGDLS and CDR2 is YYNGEE. The CDR3 has 14 amino acids. V lost 4 bases to trimming and J lost 1 base, with 11 bases between them. This CDR3 reads CASSHGQIQETQYF. The DNA for the CDR3 is TGTGCCAGCAGCCATGGACAGATCCAAGAGACCCAGTACTTC.

The chain combines TRBV10-3 with TRBJ2-3; no clear D gene. V shed 5 bases and J shed 3 bases, with 9 bases lying between them. Germline values: CDR1 ENHRY, CDR2 SYGVKD. The CDR3 is made up of 13 amino acids. CDR3 DNA sequence: TGTGCCATCAGTAGAGGAAATACAGATACGCAGTATTTT. It is translated as CAISRGNTDTQYF.

V is TRBV7-3 and J is TRBJ1-1, with 8 nucleotides matching TRBD1. The germline CDR1 and CDR2 sequences are SGHTA and FQGTGA. After removal of 3 bases from V and 13 bases from J, the junction contained 13 bases not matched to a gene. The CDR3 loop spans 14 amino acids. The CDR3 DNA reads TGTGCCAGCAGCTTTACCACTCGGACAGGGAGAGTTTTCTTT. Protein product: CASSFTTRTGRVFF.

Only a few counts were recorded for this clone. Other nucleotide sequences in the sample specify the same CDR3. V and J are TRBV5-1 and TRBJ2-7; 9 nucleotides line up with TRBD1. This CDR3 spans 14 amino acids. Germline V gene data show CDR1 as SGHRS and CDR2 as YFSETQ. The V gene end was trimmed by 4 bases and the J gene end by 5 bases; junction bases not matched to a gene: 7. In nucleotides, the CDR3 is TGCGCCAGCAGCCGGGGACAGGGTACCGACGAGCAGTACTTC. Amino acids: CASSRGQGTDEQYF.

The CDR3 coding sequence is TGTGCCAGCAGTGTGCAGGGGGCTCCCTACGAGCAGTACTTC. This encodes CASSVQGAPYEQYF. The chain uses TRBV2 and TRBJ2-7; TRBD1 matches at 8 bases. The V gene's germline CDR1 is SNHLY and CDR2 FYNNEI. The CDR3 is 14 residues long. The junction had 4 bases not matched to a gene; V was cut back by 4 bases and J by 2 bases.

This clone is a singleton in its sample. The conserved phenylalanine or tryptophan normally closing the CDR3 is absent here, so this likely arose from a read error. The rearrangement links TRBV2 to TRBJ2-2, with unresolved D. V dropped 6 bases and J dropped 1 base, with 9 bases sitting between them. The CDR3 is 14 amino acids. Per the germline V gene, CDR1 is SNHLY and CDR2 is FYNNEI. The CDR3 nucleotides are TGTGCCAGCAGGGTACAGATGAACACCGGGGAGCTGTTTCTT. Residues: CASRVQMNTGELFL.

In nucleotides, the CDR3 is TGCGCCAGCAGCCATAGGACTAGCGGGGACTACGAGCAGTACTTC. It yields the protein CASSHRTSGDYEQYF. The chain uses TRBV4-1 and TRBJ2-7; 12 nucleotides agree with TRBD2. Germline loops: CDR1 MGHRA, CDR2 YSYEKL. V was clipped by 3 bases and J by 3 bases; unmatched bases: 3. This CDR3 comprises 15 residues.

This chain's CDR3 is CASTVEPPGGRGYTF. The CDR3 nucleotides read TGTGCCAGCACGGTAGAACCCCCGGGGGGGCGCGGCTACACCTTC. This chain connects TRBV7-9 to TRBJ1-2; D may be TRBD1 (6 bases). Germline V gene data show CDR1 as SEHNR and CDR2 as FQNEAQ (reference sequence). Trimming pared 7 bases from V and 8 bases from J, leaving 23 bases between. The CDR3 extends over 15 amino acids.